This TCR beta chain was obtained from a study of cytomegalovirus exposure and HLA in healthy donors. The germline V gene encodes CDR1 SGHTA and CDR2 FQGNSA. This CDR3 is built from 13 residues. V gave up 5 bases and J gave up 5 bases; unmatched junction bases: 3. The PCR contained 60 Vbeta and 13 Jbeta primers. Generated by immunoSEQ multiplex PCR, the TCRdb table keeps only in-frame clones and is missing some. The sample has around 160,000 clones, approximately 80% seen once. The TCR sequence derives from a male donor in good health and CMV-seronegative. This chain links TRBV7-2 with TRBJ1-1, with 9 bases that match TRBD1. Sequenced sample: PBMCs. The CDR3 nucleotides read TGTGCCAGCAGCCGACAGGGGGGGACTGAAGCTTTCTTT. It codes for CASSRQGGTEAFF.